These 17 T cell receptor beta chains originate from one sample sequenced in a study of T cells in localized non-small cell lung cancer. The assay was immunoSEQ multiplex PCR, and TCRdb's table has in-frame clones only and misses some. Among about 24,000 clones listed, under 90% were seen once. The sequencing used peripheral blood, collected before any cancer treatment. Receptor source: a man between 40 and 75 years old with stage I squamous cell lung carcinoma.

The chain is built from TRBV7-2 and TRBJ1-1, with TRBD1 matching over 10 bases. The CDR3 runs to 16 residues. Trimming cost V 2 bases and J 6 bases; bases outside gene matches: 9. Germline values: CDR1 SGHTA, CDR2 FQGNSA. The CDR3 here is CASSLLGQGMSAEAFF. The DNA of the CDR3 is TGTGCCAGCAGCTTATTGGGACAGGGGATGTCCGCTGAAGCTTTCTTT.

The rearrangement joins TRBV7-9 to TRBJ1-4, with D unclear. Trimming took off 1 base at V and 14 bases at J, with 11 bases between the two ends. This CDR3 has 12 amino acids. From germline, CDR1 is SEHNR and CDR2 FQNEAQ (reference sequence). CDR3 DNA sequence: TGTGCCAGCAGCTTAGTTGGTGACAAGCTGTTTTTT. This encodes CASSLVGDKLFF.

In DNA, the CDR3 is TGTGCCAGCAGCTTAGCAGGGGGCAGGAATCAGCCCCAGCATTTT. It codes for CASSLAGGRNQPQHF. The V and J genes are TRBV7-2 and TRBJ1-5; 7 nucleotides match TRBD1. Germline V gene lookup returns CDR1 SGHTA and CDR2 FQGNSA. The CDR3 runs to 15 residues. J gave up 4 bases and V 0 bases, and 3 bases lay outside the gene matches.

The chain employs TRBV19 and TRBJ1-5; D is uncertain. The V gene lost 3 bases and the J gene lost 5 bases, with 17 bases spanning the gap. Germline lookup yields CDR1 LNHDA and CDR2 SQIVND (reference sequence). This CDR3 region has 16 residues. CDR3 DNA: TGTGCCAGTAGTATTTATTCCCTAATAGGCGATCAGCCCCAGCATTTT. The encoded protein is CASSIYSLIGDQPQHF.

The chain has TRBV21-1 and TRBJ2-6; the table's D call of TRBD2 was not tested on the DNA. TRBV21-1 is shown as a pseudogene. The CDR3 runs 17 residues. The CDR3 reads CATALGGKLSGANVLTF. CDR3 DNA: TGTGCCACCGCTCTGGGGGGGAAACTTTCCGGGGCCAACGTCCTGACTTTC.

As for this clone: This probably arose from a read error, given a far larger clone one base away. The V gene is TRBV12-5, the J gene TRBJ1-1, with TRBD1 as a possible D gene (6 bases). Looked up from germline, CDR1 is LGHNT and CDR2 is FRNRAP. V lost 1 base, J lost 6 bases, and 21 bases lay in between. The CDR3 consists of 17 residues. CDR3 loop: CASGLGGPGARGAEAFF. The CDR3 DNA is TGTGCTAGTGGTTTGGGGGGGCCAGGGGCAAGGGGAGCTGAAGCTTTCTTT.

The rearrangement uses TRBV30 and TRBJ1-5, with no clear D. There are 14 residues in the CDR3. V lost 3 bases and J 0 bases, leaving 9 bases between the germline ends. From germline, CDR1 is GTSNPN and CDR2 SVGIG (reference sequence). CDR3 sequence: CAWSPLGSNQPQHF. As DNA, the CDR3 is TGTGCCTGGAGCCCTTTAGGTAGCAATCAGCCCCAGCATTTT. The complete variable domain, with remaining parts taken from reference TRBV30 and TRBJ1-5, reads SQTIHQWPATLVQPVGSPLSLECTVEGTSNPNLYWYRQAAGRGLQLLFYSVGIGQISSEVPQNLSASRPQDRQFILSSKKLLLSDSGFYLCAWSPLGSNQPQHFGDGTRLSIL.

CDR3 sequence (DNA): TGTGCCAGTGCCCTAGCGGCCGGGGAGCTGTTTTTT. This codes for CASALAAGELFF. The rearrangement uses TRBV19 and TRBJ2-2, with 7 bases matching TRBD2. Germline V lookup: CDR1 LNHDA, CDR2 SQIVND (reference sequence). CDR3 length: 12 residues. V shed 8 bases, J shed 6 bases, and the junction held 3 bases outside the gene matches. Complete variable domain (other parts from reference TRBV19 and TRBJ2-2): DGGITQSPKYLFRKEGQNVTLSCEQNLNHDAMYWYRQDPGQGLRLIYYSQIVNDFQKGDIAEGYSVSREKKESFPLTVTSAQKNPTAFYLCASALAAGELFFGEGSRLTVL.

The rearrangement uses TRBV6-1 and TRBJ1-6; 10 nucleotides line up with TRBD1. CDR1 and CDR2 (germline): MNHNS, SASEGT. The CDR3 is made up of 14 amino acids. V was clipped by 5 bases and J by 8 bases; unmatched bases: 3. This chain's CDR3 is CASSPGTGDSPLHF. For the CDR3, the DNA is TGTGCCAGCAGTCCCGGGACAGGGGATTCACCCCTCCACTTT.

V gene TRBV7-6 combines with J gene TRBJ2-1; TRBD2 matches at 7 bases. The J segment lost 0 bases and the V segment lost 5 bases, leaving 4 bases of the junction unmatched. From germline, CDR1 is SGHVS and CDR2 FNYEAQ. The CDR3 extends over 15 amino acids. DNA for the CDR3: TGTGCCAGCAGCCGGGGGGTAAGCTCCTACAATGAGCAGTTCTTC. This sequence encodes CASSRGVSSYNEQFF.

The rearrangement uses TRBV9 and TRBJ1-1; no firm D call. Trimming stripped 0 bases from V and 2 bases from J, with 8 bases between. CDR3 length: 14 amino acids. Looked up from germline, CDR1 is SGDLS and CDR2 is YYNGEE. CDR3 sequence (DNA): TGTGCCAGCAGCGTAGCCTCTGAAAACACTGAAGCTTTCTTT. It is translated as CASSVASENTEAFF. Full variable domain (missing parts from reference TRBV9 and TRBJ1-1): DSGVTQTPKHLITATGQRVTLRCSPRSGDLSVYWYQQSLDQGLQFLIQYYNGEERAKGNILERFSAQQFPDLHSELNLSSLELGDSALYFCASSVASENTEAFFGQGTRLTVV.

The V and J genes are TRBV7-8 and TRBJ1-2; D unclear. Germline V lookup: CDR1 SGHVS, CDR2 FQNEAQ. V was cut by 3 bases and J by 8 bases, with 7 bases left in between. The CDR3 runs to 11 residues. CDR3 sequence reads: CASSLGNGYTF. The CDR3 nucleotides are TGTGCCAGCAGCTTGGGGAACGGCTACACCTTC.

V is TRBV5-1 and J is TRBJ2-7; tentatively, D is TRBD2 (5 bases). V lost 0 bases and J 1 base, leaving 14 bases between the germline ends. In germline, CDR1 is SGHRS, CDR2 YFSETQ. This CDR3 is 16 amino acids long. As DNA, the CDR3 is TGCGCCAGCAGCTTGGCCTCGGGGAGAGTTTCCTACGAGCAGTACTTC. Its translation is CASSLASGRVSYEQYF.

This chain joins TRBV18 and TRBJ1-4; D call uncertain. Trimming shortened V by 6 bases and J by 0 bases, and 14 bases separated the two germline ends. From germline, CDR1 is KGHSH and CDR2 LQKENI. The CDR3 spans 16 residues. CDR3 sequence: CASSKDQKTTNEKLFF. The CDR3 DNA reads TGTGCCAGCTCTAAGGACCAAAAAACAACTAATGAAAAACTGTTTTTT. The complete variable domain, with remaining parts taken from reference TRBV18 and TRBJ1-4, reads NAGVMQNPRHLVRRRGQEARLRCSPMKGHSHVYWYRQLPEEGLKFMVYLQKENIIDESGMPKERFSAEFPKEGPSILRIQQVVRGDSAAYFCASSKDQKTTNEKLFFGSGTQLSVL.

The rearrangement joins TRBV11-3 to TRBJ2-5, with 8 nucleotides matching TRBD2. V lost 3 bases to trimming and J lost 3 bases; unmatched junction nucleotides: 9. The germline V gene encodes CDR1 SGHNT and CDR2 YENEEA. There are 16 residues in the CDR3. The CDR3 coding sequence is TGTGCCAGCAGCTTGGGTCGGGGGGGGATCGAAGAGACCCAGTACTTC. It encodes CASSLGRGGIEETQYF. Using reference TRBV11-3 and TRBJ2-5 for the parts outside the CDR3, the full variable domain is EAGVVQSPRYKIIEKKQPVAFWCNPISGHNTLYWYLQNLGQGPELLIRYENEEAVDDSQLPKDRFSAERLKGVDSTLKIQPAELGDSAVYLCASSLGRGGIEETQYFGPGTRLLVL.

The chain employs TRBV15 and TRBJ2-5; TRBD1 is a possible D gene (5 bases). V lost 0 bases to trimming and J lost 4 bases, with 12 bases between them. The germline V gene has CDR1 LNHNV and CDR2 YYDKDF (reference sequence). CDR3 size: 15 residues. The CDR3 is CATSREERGGETQYF. The CDR3 DNA sequence: TGTGCCACCAGCAGAGAGGAAAGGGGTGGAGAGACCCAGTACTTC.

The chain links TRBV11-2 to TRBJ1-1; D gene ambiguous. This CDR3 is built from 13 residues. Germline V lookup: CDR1 SGHAT, CDR2 FQNNGV. V lost 0 bases, J lost 3 bases, and 5 bases lay in between. The CDR3 region is CASSLDVDTEAFF. CDR3 bases: TGTGCCAGCAGCTTAGATGTGGACACTGAAGCTTTCTTT.